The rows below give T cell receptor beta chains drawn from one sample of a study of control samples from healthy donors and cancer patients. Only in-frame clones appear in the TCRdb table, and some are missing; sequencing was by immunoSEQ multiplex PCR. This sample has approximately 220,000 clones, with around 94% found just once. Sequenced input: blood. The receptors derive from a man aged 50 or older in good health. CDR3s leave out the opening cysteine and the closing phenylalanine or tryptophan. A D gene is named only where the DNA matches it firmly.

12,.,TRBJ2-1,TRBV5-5,ASSPISSYNEQF
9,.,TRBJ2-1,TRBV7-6,ASSSSNEQF
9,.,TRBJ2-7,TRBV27,ASRLFYEQY
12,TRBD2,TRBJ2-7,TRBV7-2,ASSFGLAGAGEY
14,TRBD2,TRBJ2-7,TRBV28,ASSLYMTSGDYEQY
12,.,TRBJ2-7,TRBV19,ASSEYGGSYEQY
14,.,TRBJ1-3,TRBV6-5,ASSYSVGGSGNTIY
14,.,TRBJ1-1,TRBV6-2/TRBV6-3,ASSYSNPGQNTEAF
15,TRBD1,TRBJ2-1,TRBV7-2,ASSLAVTTGAINEQF
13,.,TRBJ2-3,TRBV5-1,ASSLDSRVTDTQY
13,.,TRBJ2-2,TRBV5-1,ASSLEIVDTGELF
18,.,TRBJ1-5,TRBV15,ATSRDRLGGPRDINQPQH
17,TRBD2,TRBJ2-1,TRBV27,ASTSPGLAGPSSYNEQF
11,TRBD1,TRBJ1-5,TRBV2,AGRGQGDQPQH
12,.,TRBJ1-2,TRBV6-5,ASSYSGGAPLGT
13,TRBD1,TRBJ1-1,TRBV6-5,ASSYSGQMNTEAF
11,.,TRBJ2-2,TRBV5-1,ASSLEHTGELF
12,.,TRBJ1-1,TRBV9,ASSRTAMNTEAF
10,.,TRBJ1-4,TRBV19,ASRVVGEKLF
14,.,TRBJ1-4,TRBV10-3,AISESSGAPQEKLF
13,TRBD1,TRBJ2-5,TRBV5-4,ASSFPGQGPETQY
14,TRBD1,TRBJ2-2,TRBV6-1,ASSDWYRGDTGELF
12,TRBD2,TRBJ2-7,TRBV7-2,ASSYQRGPYEQY
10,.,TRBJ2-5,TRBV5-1,ASSLQQETQY
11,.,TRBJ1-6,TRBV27,ASSLGNDSPLH
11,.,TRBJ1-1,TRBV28,ASKTGMNTEAF
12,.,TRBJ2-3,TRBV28,ASSSGTAADTQY
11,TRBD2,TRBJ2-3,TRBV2,ASTGLGTDTQY
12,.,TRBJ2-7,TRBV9,ASSVGDRNYEQY
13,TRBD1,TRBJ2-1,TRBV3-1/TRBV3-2,ASNRRDRGRNEQF
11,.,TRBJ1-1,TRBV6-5,ATLVFQKYEAF
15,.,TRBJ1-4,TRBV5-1,ASSLARGGEANEKLF
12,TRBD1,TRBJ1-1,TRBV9,ASSSRDRNTEAF
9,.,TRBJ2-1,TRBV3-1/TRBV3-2,ASRQRNEQF
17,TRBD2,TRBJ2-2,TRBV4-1,ASSQGAIRGGVNTGELF
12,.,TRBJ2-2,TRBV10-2,ASRMTRNTGELF
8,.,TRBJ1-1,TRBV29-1,SVRYTEAF
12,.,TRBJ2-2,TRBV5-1,ASSLGPGTGELF
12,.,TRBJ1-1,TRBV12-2,ASRLAAGNTEAF